The 3 T cell receptor beta chains below come from one sample, sequenced in a study of T cell responses to AZD1222 COVID-19 vaccine. Method: immunoSEQ multiplex PCR; TCRdb's copy keeps in-frame clones and lacks some. The sample gives 100,000 to 150,000 clones, about nine tenths of which show up once; about 6% is in the top ten. The sequenced sample was peripheral blood, obtained on day 0 of AZD1222 vaccination. The receptors shown here come from an adult in good health.

The V gene is TRBV19, the J gene TRBJ1-2, with TRBD1 matching over 7 bases. The CDR3 consists of 13 residues. The V and J ends lost 5 bases and 0 bases, in that order; junction bases with no gene match: 0. Germline V gives CDR1 LNHDA, CDR2 SQIVND (reference sequence). CDR3 region: CASSDRANYGYTF. In DNA, the CDR3 is TGTGCCAGTAGTGACAGGGCTAACTATGGCTACACCTTC. The whole variable domain, remainder taken from reference TRBV19 and TRBJ1-2, is DGGITQSPKYLFRKEGQNVTLSCEQNLNHDAMYWYRQDPGQGLRLIYYSQIVNDFQKGDIAEGYSVSREKKESFPLTVTSAQKNPTAFYLCASSDRANYGYTFGSGTRLTVV.

The chain recombines TRBV5-1 with TRBJ2-1; D not certain. The CDR3 is 15 residues long. Trimming removed 4 bases from V and 0 bases from J, with 11 bases in between. The germline V gene has CDR1 SGHRS and CDR2 YFSETQ. Here the CDR3 DNA reads TGCGCCAGCAGCCTAGGCGCTAGCTCCTACAATGAGCAGTTCTTC. Translating it yields CASSLGASSYNEQFF. Looking up the rest from reference TRBV5-1 and TRBJ2-1 gives the full variable domain: KAGVTQTPRYLIKTRGQQVTLSCSPISGHRSVSWYQQTPGQGLQFLFEYFSETQRNKGNFPGRFSGRQFSNSRSEMNVSTLELGDSALYLCASSLGASSYNEQFFGPGTRLTVL.

This clone was found a few times. The chain joins TRBV9 to TRBJ2-3; unclear D gene. The ends were cut back, 4 bases at V and 2 bases at J, with 8 bases in the middle. Looked up from germline, CDR1 is SGDLS and CDR2 is YYNGEE. CDR3 length: 13 residues. The CDR3, as DNA: TGTGCCAGCAGCCCGTCAATCACAGATACGCAGTATTTT. Translated: CASSPSITDTQYF.